These T cell receptor beta chains were read from a single sample in a study of blood T cell repertoires in COVID-19. The assay was immunoSEQ multiplex PCR, and TCRdb's table has in-frame clones only and misses some. The table shows 150,000 to 170,000 clones, with 76% occurring only once. The sequenced sample consisted of peripheral blood. These receptors all come from an elderly woman with acute or convalescent COVID-19. The CDR3 runs from the conserved cysteine through the conserved F or W. The D gene is left open where the match is weak. Only some rows state a clone size, as once, few, many or a class for expanded clones.

TRBJ2-7 - - TRBV18 TGTGCCAGCTCACCACCTGGTTCGGGAAGGTTGGCCTACGAGCAGTACTTC CASSPPGSGRLAYEQYF
TRBJ2-5 - - TRBV3-1/TRBV3-2 TGTGCCAGCAGCCAAGTAACTGGCCTGAGGGAGACCCAGTACTTC CASSQVTGLRETQYF
TRBJ1-5 - - TRBV5-1 TGCGCCAGCAGCTTGAGAGGCAGCCCGAATCAGCCCCAGCATTTT CASSLRGSPNQPQHF
TRBJ2-7 - - TRBV7-9 TGTGCCAGCAGCCCGAGGACAGCCTCCTACGAGCAGTACTTC CASSPRTASYEQYF
TRBJ2-7 TRBD1 few TRBV18 TGTGCCAGCTCACCGGGACAGAGCTACGAGCAGTACTTC CASSPGQSYEQYF
TRBJ2-2 - - TRBV19 TGTGCCAGTGGTTTGGGGGCGTCATATACCGGGGAGCTGTTTTTT CASGLGASYTGELFF
TRBJ2-3 - - TRBV6-5 TGTGCCAGCAGTTACGGTGGGGGGGGCATGGATACGCAGTATTTT CASSYGGGGMDTQYF
TRBJ1-1 TRBD1 - TRBV7-3 TGTGCCAGCAGCCCCCAGGGGGGTACTGAAGCTTTCTTT CASSPQGGTEAFF
TRBJ2-2 - - TRBV27 TGTGCCAGCAGACCCTACGCCGCCGGGGAGCTGTTTTTT CASRPYAAGELFF
TRBJ2-2 TRBD2 few TRBV14 TGTGCCAGCAGCCGAGGGCTAGCGGGATCGTGGCTGTTTTTT CASSRGLAGSWLFF
TRBJ2-5 - - TRBV29-1 TGCAGTTCCTCGGACAGTGTGGAGACCCAGTACTTC CSSSDSVETQYF
TRBJ1-5 - - TRBV6-6 TGTGCCAGCAGACACAGGGATGTGGAGCCCCAGCATTTT CASRHRDVEPQHF